The 14 T cell receptor beta chains below were found in one sample sequenced in a study of CD8 T cells in Susac syndrome. Random-hexamer reverse transcription was applied to roughly 0.5 to 1 ug RNA. TCRdb ran MiXCR on the immunoSEQ multiplex PCR reads and lists one entry per CDR3 protein. Here the sample spans 170,000 or so distinct CDR3 sequences, about 95% being singletons. The material sequenced was CD4+ T cells from PBMCs. Source of these receptors: a human donor with Susac syndrome.

The chain has TRBV6-1 and TRBJ1-2; possible D gene TRBD1, 6 bases. The germline V gene has CDR1 MNHNS and CDR2 SASEGT. This CDR3 is 14 amino acids long. V dropped 4 bases and J dropped 2 bases, with 11 bases sitting between them. The CDR3 region has the DNA TGTGCCAGCAGTGCAATAACAGGGAACTATGGCTACACCTTC. It specifies CASSAITGNYGYTF.

This rearrangement joins TRBV7-9 to TRBJ2-2, with D maybe TRBD1 (5 bases). V was shortened by 5 bases and J by 7 bases, with 11 bases between the two germline ends. From germline, CDR1 is SEHNR and CDR2 FQNEAQ (reference sequence). This CDR3 is built from 13 residues. Here the CDR3 DNA reads TGTGCCAGCAGCATGGACATCTTCGGGGAGCTGTTTTTT. Residues: CASSMDIFGELFF.

The rearrangement links TRBV5-1 to TRBJ1-1; D gene uncertain. Per the germline V gene, CDR1 is SGHRS and CDR2 is YFSETQ. The V end was cut by 3 bases, the J end by 3 bases, with 6 bases between. The CDR3 runs to 12 residues. The CDR3: CASSSTDTEAFF. The CDR3 DNA is TGCGCCAGCAGCTCTACCGACACTGAAGCTTTCTTT. Full variable domain (missing parts from reference TRBV5-1 and TRBJ1-1): KAGVTQTPRYLIKTRGQQVTLSCSPISGHRSVSWYQQTPGQGLQFLFEYFSETQRNKGNFPGRFSGRQFSNSRSEMNVSTLELGDSALYLCASSSTDTEAFFGQGTRLTVV.

The chain couples TRBV28 to TRBJ1-5; D remains unclear. The length of the CDR3 is 13 residues. Trimming removed 2 bases at V and 10 bases at J, with 12 bases between. Germline CDR1 and CDR2: MDHEN and SYDVKM. CDR3 nucleotide sequence: TGTGCCAGCAGTTTAAGGTCCTTAGCTCCCCAGCATTTT. This encodes CASSLRSLAPQHF.

CDR3 region: CASSPKGDAEAFF. In DNA, the CDR3 is TGTGCCAGCAGCCCCAAGGGGGACGCTGAAGCTTTCTTT. The chain links TRBV5-4 to TRBJ1-1, with D tentatively TRBD1 (6 bases). This CDR3 region has 13 residues. Trimming took 4 bases from V and 6 from J, leaving 13 bases between them. Germline V gene lookup returns CDR1 SGHNT and CDR2 YYREEE (reference sequence).

The chain recombines TRBV7-9 with TRBJ2-1; possible D gene TRBD1, 6 bases. With 1 base removed from V and 0 bases from J, the gap between germline ends came to 7 bases. The germline gives CDR1 SEHNR, CDR2 FQNEAQ (reference sequence). This CDR3 has 15 amino acids. This chain's CDR3 is CASSLGQVSYNEQFF. The CDR3 region has the DNA TGTGCCAGCAGCTTAGGACAGGTCTCCTACAATGAGCAGTTCTTC.

V is TRBV28 and J is TRBJ2-7; 8 positions match TRBD2. The CDR3 runs to 15 residues. Unmatched junction bases numbered 15, after V lost 6 bases and J lost 8 bases. Germline CDR1 MDHEN, CDR2 SYDVKM. CDR3 DNA: TGTGCCAGCAGAGAGAGCCCGGGACTAGGGGAGAAGCAGTACTTC. Translation gives CASRESPGLGEKQYF.

The gene calls are TRBV5-1 and TRBJ2-1; 12 positions agree with TRBD2. Unmatched junction bases numbered 2, after V lost 4 bases and J lost 3 bases. The CDR3 loop spans 15 amino acids. Germline V gene lookup returns CDR1 SGHRS and CDR2 YFSETQ. CDR3 loop: CASSKTSGSYNEQFF. DNA for the CDR3: TGCGCCAGCAGCAAGACTAGCGGGAGCTACAATGAGCAGTTCTTC.

The chain links TRBV5-4 to TRBJ2-3, with no clear D. The CDR3 totals 15 residues. V was cut by 0 bases and J by 2 bases, with 10 bases left in between. Germline V gives CDR1 SGHNT, CDR2 YYREEE (reference sequence). This CDR3 is CASSLASSPTDTQYF. For the CDR3, the DNA is TGTGCCAGCAGCTTGGCCTCCAGCCCCACAGATACGCAGTATTTT.

The chain carries TRBV5-5 and TRBJ2-3, with TRBD2 as a possible D gene (6 bases). This CDR3 has 15 amino acids. V was pared by 6 bases and J by 0 bases, with 14 bases between. Germline V lookup: CDR1 SGHKS, CDR2 YYEKEE (reference sequence). CDR3 protein: CASNPWGESTDTQYF. CDR3 bases: TGTGCCAGCAACCCATGGGGGGAGAGCACAGATACGCAGTATTTT.

The rearrangement uses TRBV13 and TRBJ2-2; D is ambiguous. With 3 bases removed from V and 7 bases from J, the gap between germline ends came to 6 bases. The CDR3 runs to 12 residues. Germline V CDR1 and CDR2: PRHDT, FYEKMQ (reference sequence). The CDR3 protein is CASSLVGGELFF. The CDR3 region has the DNA TGTGCCAGCAGCTTGGTGGGCGGGGAGCTGTTTTTT.

The CDR3 DNA sequence: TGTGCCAGCACCCTGCAGGGGGCCGACACCTCTGGCTACACCTTC. The encoded protein is CASTLQGADTSGYTF. The V gene is TRBV6-6, the J gene TRBJ1-2; the match to TRBD1 covers 8 bases. After removal of 7 bases from V and 7 bases from J, the junction contained 14 bases not matched to a gene. The V gene's germline CDR1 is MNHNY and CDR2 SVGAGI (reference sequence). The CDR3 is 15 residues long.

V is TRBV6-5 and J is TRBJ1-2; D gene unclear. There are 12 residues in the CDR3. Looked up from germline, CDR1 is MNHEY and CDR2 is SVGAGI. Trimming shortened V by 6 bases and J by 8 bases, and 13 bases separated the two germline ends. CDR3: CASSPSLSGYTF. The DNA for the CDR3 is TGTGCCAGCAGCCCCTCTCTTAGCGGCTACACCTTC.

J is TRBJ1-2 and V is TRBV3-1; D not certain. The CDR3 runs to 15 residues. V shed 1 base and J shed 0 bases, with 9 bases lying between them. Germline values: CDR1 LGHDT, CDR2 YNNKEL (reference sequence). The chain's CDR3 is CASSQAQPSNYGYTF. The DNA of the CDR3 is TGTGCCAGCAGCCAAGCACAGCCTTCTAACTATGGCTACACCTTC.